These 17 T cell receptor beta chains were all obtained from the same sample, sequenced in a study of CD8+ T cells in alopecia areata. This sample's treatment: oral pan-JAK inhibitor, 5-10 mg twice daily. In each case, RNA was isolated and then reverse transcribed into cDNA as the sequencing template. Assay: immunoSEQ multiplex PCR; the TCRdb copy retains only in-frame clones and omits some. The repertoire consists of approximately 220,000 clones, with roughly two fifths occurring once and the leading ten covering more than 0.4%. The sample consisted of CD4+ T cells sorted from blood, taken at approximately week 30, from a patient treated with tofacitinib. These receptors all come from a human donor with alopecia areata.

The V call is TRBV28, the J call TRBJ1-2; TRBD1 aligns across 8 bases. CDR3 length: 11 amino acids. J gave up 8 bases and V 5 bases, and 1 base lay outside the gene matches. From germline, CDR1 is MDHEN and CDR2 SYDVKM. The CDR3 DNA is TGTGCCAGCAGTACAGGGGGAGGCTACACCTTC. This sequence encodes CASSTGGGYTF.

The chain carries TRBV20-1 and TRBJ1-2; D remains ambiguous. Germline assignment: CDR1 DFQATT and CDR2 SNEGSKA (reference sequence). Trimming took off 6 bases at V and 4 bases at J, with 9 bases between the two ends. The CDR3 length is 11 residues. This chain's CDR3 is CSAIMGYGYTF. CDR3 nucleotide sequence: TGCAGTGCCATTATGGGCTATGGCTACACCTTC.

The rearrangement links TRBV1 to TRBJ1-5; the table's D gene call, TRBD1, was not cross checked with the DNA. TRBV1 counts as a pseudogene. The CDR3 length is 19 residues. CDR3 sequence (DNA): TGCACCAGCAGCCAAGATCTCTGGCAGGGGGCTATCGGAAATCAGCCCCAGCATTTT. Protein sequence: CTSSQDLWQGAIGNQPQHF.

This chain links TRBV4-2 with TRBJ2-4; 13 bases are a match to TRBD2. Per germline, CDR1 LGHNA and CDR2 YNFKEQ. This CDR3 contains 16 residues. Trimming at V came to 1 base and at J to 7 bases, leaving 4 bases not matched to a gene. The chain's CDR3 is CASSQATSGGVNIQYF. CDR3 nucleotides: TGTGCCAGCAGCCAAGCTACTAGCGGGGGGGTGAACATTCAGTACTTC.

The chain recombines TRBV4-1 with TRBJ2-1; 16 bases match TRBD2. The CDR3 has 16 amino acids. From germline, CDR1 is MGHRA and CDR2 YSYEKL. V was clipped by 5 bases and J by 4 bases; unmatched bases: 2. Here the CDR3 reads CASSLGLAGGYNEQFF. For the CDR3, the DNA is TGCGCCAGCAGCTTGGGACTAGCGGGAGGGTACAATGAGCAGTTCTTC.

This chain connects TRBV19 to TRBJ2-5; 7 bases fit TRBD2. Germline V gives CDR1 LNHDA, CDR2 SQIVND (reference sequence). The CDR3 length is 13 residues. V trimming: 4 bases; J trimming: 7 bases; junction bases outside the gene matches: 6. The CDR3 protein is CASSTLAEGTQYF. The CDR3 DNA sequence: TGTGCCAGTAGTACTCTAGCGGAGGGGACCCAGTACTTC.

The V call is TRBV30, the J call TRBJ2-1; D call uncertain. CDR1 GTSNPN and CDR2 SVGIG come from the germline V gene (reference sequence). Deletions cut 0 bases from V and 6 bases from J, with 12 bases between. The CDR3 sequence is 14 residues long. The CDR3 loop reads CAWSVGLGGNEQFF. CDR3 DNA: TGTGCCTGGAGTGTCGGTCTAGGCGGCAATGAGCAGTTCTTC. Combining the CDR3 with reference TRBV30 and TRBJ2-1 gives the whole variable domain SQTIHQWPATLVQPVGSPLSLECTVEGTSNPNLYWYRQAAGRGLQLLFYSVGIGQISSEVPQNLSASRPQDRQFILSSKKLLLSDSGFYLCAWSVGLGGNEQFFGPGTRLTVL.

This clone was counted between two and nine times. This chain connects TRBV7-9 to TRBJ2-3, with D unclear. This CDR3 spans 15 amino acids. V was cut by 4 bases and J by 3 bases, with 14 bases left in between. CDR1 and CDR2 from the germline V gene are SEHNR and FQNEAQ (reference sequence). The CDR3, as DNA: TGTGCCAGCAGCTCCACAATGACGGATACAGATACGCAGTATTTT. Translated: CASSSTMTDTDTQYF.

The chain joins TRBV30 to TRBJ2-7; 8 bases align to TRBD2. V dropped 0 bases and J dropped 0; count of bases not matched to a gene: 7. CDR3 size: 16 residues. The V gene's germline CDR1 is GTSNPN and CDR2 SVGIG (reference sequence). The chain's CDR3 is CAWSVLGGDSSYEQYF. The DNA of the CDR3 is TGTGCCTGGAGTGTACTCGGGGGGGATAGCTCCTACGAGCAGTACTTC.

This CDR3 reads CAWSTPWARVNNEQFF. The CDR3 DNA is TGTGCCTGGAGTACTCCCTGGGCTCGTGTTAACAATGAGCAGTTCTTC. The chain uses TRBV30 and TRBJ2-1; no clear D gene. Deletions cut 2 bases from V and 5 bases from J, with 19 bases between. The CDR3 is 16 amino acids. CDR1 and CDR2 (germline): GTSNPN, SVGIG (reference sequence).

The CDR3 reads CAWSVRSRVRQPQHF. The CDR3 region has the DNA TGTGCCTGGAGTGTACGTAGCAGGGTAAGGCAGCCCCAGCATTTT. The chain recombines TRBV30 with TRBJ1-5; perhaps TRBD1 as D (5 bases). The CDR3 runs to 15 residues. V was trimmed by 0 bases and J by 7 bases, leaving 16 bases between them. CDR1 is GTSNPN, CDR2 SVGIG, per germline (reference sequence).

This clone was counted a few times. V and J are TRBV2 and TRBJ2-7, with D maybe TRBD1 (5 bases). Trimming took 6 bases from V and 3 from J, leaving 12 bases between them. CDR3 length: 13 amino acids. Germline V lookup: CDR1 SNHLY, CDR2 FYNNEI. CDR3 coding DNA: TGTGCCAGCAGCCCCGACAGAGTCTACGAGCAGTACTTC. Its protein product is CASSPDRVYEQYF.

This clone was detected a few times. The chain has TRBV29-1 and TRBJ1-1; D is undetermined. CDR3 length: 11 amino acids. Between the trimmed V and J ends, which lost 2 bases and 4 bases, there was a span of 5 bases. Germline V lookup: CDR1 SQVTM, CDR2 ANQGSEA. The CDR3 region is CSVESTTEAFF. The CDR3 bases are TGCAGCGTTGAATCGACCACTGAAGCTTTCTTT.

The rearrangement links TRBV30 to TRBJ2-3, with 11 bases fitting TRBD2. Trimming at V came to 7 bases and at J to 2 bases, leaving 11 bases not matched to a gene. Germline CDR1 and CDR2: GTSNPN and SVGIG (reference sequence). This CDR3 has 16 residues. CDR3 residues: CASTRVAGGNTDTQYF. CDR3 nucleotides: TGTGCCTCGACCCGAGTAGCGGGAGGGAACACAGATACGCAGTATTTT.

The chain recombines TRBV30 with TRBJ1-3, with D uncertain. Looked up from germline, CDR1 is GTSNPN and CDR2 is SVGIG (reference sequence). CDR3 length equals 15 residues. Trimming removed 3 bases at V and 0 bases at J, with 12 bases between. The CDR3 DNA reads TGTGCCTGGAGGGCGAAAGGAGCCTCTGGAAACACCATATATTTT. Translation: CAWRAKGASGNTIYF.

This chain joins TRBV30 and TRBJ1-4, with D uncertain. The CDR3 is 15 residues long. Looked up from germline, CDR1 is GTSNPN and CDR2 is SVGIG (reference sequence). V was pared by 0 bases and J by 3 bases, with 11 bases between. The CDR3 nucleotides are TGTGCCTGGAGTGTATCTCGCCCCGCTAATGAAAAACTGTTTTTT. Its translation: CAWSVSRPANEKLFF.

This clone was observed a handful of times. The chain combines TRBV29-1 with TRBJ2-3, with 11 bases matching TRBD2. The junction had 11 bases not matched to a gene; V was cut back by 6 bases and J by 3 bases. Germline CDR1 and CDR2: SQVTM and ANQGSEA. CDR3 size: 16 residues. CDR3 amino acids: CSVRGTLAGVTDTQYF. CDR3 DNA: TGCAGCGTGCGCGGTACACTAGCGGGAGTAACAGATACGCAGTATTTT.